This passage covers 19 T cell receptor beta chains from one sample sequenced in a study of cytomegalovirus exposure and HLA in healthy donors. Primers included in the PCR were 60 Vbeta and 13 Jbeta primers. Sequencing used immunoSEQ multiplex PCR; TCRdb keeps in-frame clones, though not all of them. The repertoire holds around 87,000 clones, with around three quarters as singletons. The specimen was PBMCs. The receptors derive from a man aged 35 to 55 in good health and CMV-seronegative.

The chain links TRBV6-5 to TRBJ1-5; possibly TRBD1 for D (5 bases). Germline V gene lookup returns CDR1 MNHEY and CDR2 SVGAGI. CDR3 length equals 15 residues. Between the trimmed V and J ends, which lost 6 bases and 2 bases, there was a span of 14 bases. The CDR3 sequence: CASRPGLRGNQPQHF. In DNA, the CDR3 is TGTGCCAGCAGACCAGGGCTTCGGGGCAATCAGCCCCAGCATTTT.

The chain is built from TRBV7-8 and TRBJ2-7; the D is unclear. Germline values: CDR1 SGHVS, CDR2 FQNEAQ. The CDR3 has 14 residues. V was shortened by 6 bases and J by 4 bases, with 16 bases between the two germline ends. In DNA, the CDR3 is TGTGCCAGCAGAGCACCCCTTCGTCCTTACGAGCAGTACTTC. This codes for CASRAPLRPYEQYF.

A single count supports this clone. This chain links TRBV11-2 with TRBJ2-3; D might be TRBD2 (6 bases). Between the trimmed V and J ends, which lost 6 bases and 6 bases, there was a span of 22 bases. CDR1 is SGHAT, CDR2 FQNNGV, per germline. The CDR3 is 16 amino acids. The CDR3 is CASRPFAGLPVDTQYF. The DNA of the CDR3 is TGTGCCAGCAGGCCCTTCGCGGGACTTCCTGTGGATACGCAGTATTTT.

The chain combines TRBV7-9 with TRBJ1-3; weak D call: TRBD1 (5 bases). The CDR3 length is 16 residues. V lost 0 bases and J 4 bases, leaving 13 bases between the germline ends. Germline V lookup: CDR1 SEHNR, CDR2 FQNEAQ (reference sequence). The CDR3 spells CASSLAYQGLGNTIYF. CDR3 DNA sequence: TGTGCCAGCAGCTTAGCGTACCAGGGCCTCGGAAACACCATATATTTT.

The chain couples TRBV18 to TRBJ2-3, with 8 bases fitting TRBD2. V was pared by 0 bases and J by 4 bases, with 0 bases of the junction left unmatched. The CDR3 totals 14 residues. Germline-derived CDR1 and CDR2 are KGHSH and LQKENI. In DNA form, the CDR3 reads TGTGCCAGCTCACCACCGACTAGCGCAGATACGCAGTATTTT. Its translation: CASSPPTSADTQYF.

The rearrangement uses TRBV5-6 and TRBJ2-1; D might be TRBD1 (6 bases). The V end lost 5 bases, the J end lost 10 bases, and 16 bases lay between the germline ends. The CDR3 totals 13 residues. In germline, CDR1 is SGHDT, CDR2 YYEEEE. CDR3 sequence: CASSPGHPFEQFF. CDR3 nucleotides: TGTGCCAGCAGTCCGGGACATCCTTTCGAGCAGTTCTTC.

This chain connects TRBV6-1 to TRBJ1-5; TRBD1 is a possible D gene (5 bases). The germline CDR1 and CDR2 sequences are MNHNS and SASEGT. The CDR3 is 20 amino acids. The V gene lost 1 base and the J gene lost 1 base, with 23 bases spanning the gap. This CDR3 is CASSEDGWGSIFSSNQPQHF. The CDR3 DNA follows: TGTGCCAGCAGTGAAGATGGGTGGGGCAGTATCTTTTCGAGCAATCAGCCCCAGCATTTT.

This chain uses TRBV5-1 with TRBJ2-1, with D hard to call. The CDR3 consists of 14 residues. CDR1 and CDR2 (germline): SGHRS, YFSETQ. The V gene lost 6 bases and the J gene lost 3 bases, with 13 bases spanning the gap. Written as DNA, the CDR3 is TGCGCCAGCACAAGCGAGGCGAACTACAATGAGCAGTTCTTC. Its translation is CASTSEANYNEQFF. Variable domain in full (rest from reference TRBV5-1 and TRBJ2-1): KAGVTQTPRYLIKTRGQQVTLSCSPISGHRSVSWYQQTPGQGLQFLFEYFSETQRNKGNFPGRFSGRQFSNSRSEMNVSTLELGDSALYLCASTSEANYNEQFFGPGTRLTVL.

This clone was found once. V is TRBV7-9 and J is TRBJ2-7, with D possibly being TRBD2 (5 bases). With 2 bases removed from V and 2 bases from J, the gap between germline ends came to 13 bases. The CDR3 consists of 15 residues. Per germline, CDR1 SEHNR and CDR2 FQNEAQ (reference sequence). As DNA, the CDR3 is TGTGCCAGCAGCTTACGGGGTAGAAACCCCTACGAGCAGTACTTC. Encoded protein: CASSLRGRNPYEQYF.

The chain is built from TRBV28 and TRBJ2-2, with 9 positions matching TRBD1. Looked up from germline, CDR1 is MDHEN and CDR2 is SYDVKM. Trimming took 9 bases from V and 6 from J; bases not matched to a gene: 14. This CDR3 has 16 amino acids. The CDR3 DNA is TGTGCCAGTTTGACACCCGGGACAGGGTTTCCCGGGGAGCTGTTTTTT. Translated: CASLTPGTGFPGELFF.

This chain joins TRBV6-1 and TRBJ1-4; a weak D match, TRBD1 (5 bases). V was shortened by 6 bases and J by 0 bases, with 5 bases between the two germline ends. The germline CDR1 and CDR2 sequences are MNHNS and SASEGT. CDR3 length: 13 amino acids. The CDR3 nucleotides are TGTGCCAGCAGACAGGCAACTAATGAAAAACTGTTTTTT. Protein: CASRQATNEKLFF.

The chain employs TRBV27 and TRBJ2-7, with 8 bases lining up with TRBD1. Germline loops: CDR1 MNHEY, CDR2 SMNVEV (reference sequence). CDR3 length: 17 amino acids. V lost 2 bases and J lost 0; bases outside the gene matches: 9. CDR3 nucleotides: TGTGCCAGCAGTTTACTCACAGGGGGATTAGGCTCCTACGAGCAGTACTTC. Protein sequence: CASSLLTGGLGSYEQYF.

The V and J genes are TRBV28 and TRBJ1-1; D uncertain. The CDR3 covers 13 residues. Trimming removed 7 bases from V and 6 bases from J, with 15 bases in between. Germline CDR1 and CDR2: MDHEN and SYDVKM. Here the CDR3 reads CASILKAAAEAFF. DNA of the CDR3: TGTGCCAGCATCCTCAAGGCGGCGGCTGAAGCTTTCTTT.

This clone was observed a few times. The chain uses TRBV11-3 and TRBJ2-3, with a weak D call TRBD2 (5 bases). Germline assignment: CDR1 SGHNT and CDR2 YENEEA. V was trimmed by 4 bases and J by 6 bases, leaving 20 bases between them. The CDR3 is 16 residues long. This chain's CDR3 is CASSSSGQTGGDTQYF. The CDR3 nucleotides read TGTGCCAGCAGCTCCTCCGGGCAAACCGGCGGGGATACGCAGTATTTT.

This chain connects TRBV9 to TRBJ1-2, with 8 bases aligning to TRBD1. Germline V lookup: CDR1 SGDLS, CDR2 YYNGEE. The CDR3 is 14 residues long. The J segment lost 3 bases and the V segment lost 3 bases, leaving 4 bases of the junction unmatched. As DNA, the CDR3 is TGTGCCAGCAGCGCAGGGGGCTTGGACTATGGCTACACCTTC. Its translation is CASSAGGLDYGYTF.

V gene TRBV4-2 combines with J gene TRBJ2-5; 15 positions agree with TRBD2. Germline V gives CDR1 LGHNA, CDR2 YNFKEQ. The CDR3 extends over 19 amino acids. The trim removed 4 bases at V and 4 bases at J, leaving 13 bases unmatched. The CDR3 DNA is TGTGCCAGCAGCCCAGTACCGGGACTAGCGGGGGGCCGGGGAGAGACCCAGTACTTC. It specifies CASSPVPGLAGGRGETQYF.

This clone showed up just a few times. The chain links TRBV7-8 to TRBJ2-2; maybe TRBD2 (5 bases). This CDR3 is 15 amino acids long. From germline, CDR1 is SGHVS and CDR2 FQNEAQ. V dropped 6 bases and J dropped 2 bases, with 13 bases sitting between them. Here the CDR3 reads CASRTPGLNTGELFF. The CDR3 coding sequence is TGTGCCAGCAGAACCCCAGGACTCAACACCGGGGAGCTGTTTTTT. Using reference TRBV7-8 and TRBJ2-2 for the parts outside the CDR3, the full variable domain is GAGVSQSPRYKVAKRGQDVALRCDPISGHVSLFWYQQALGQGPEFLTYFQNEAQLDKSGLPSDRFFAERPEGSVSTLKIQRTQQEDSAVYLCASRTPGLNTGELFFGEGSRLTVL.

This clone has a handful of counts. At one of its ends the junction is not consistent with the germline gene, which may arise from a read error. This rearrangement joins TRBV7-9 to TRBJ2-7; D is possibly TRBD1 (6 bases). The CDR3 runs to 12 residues. Looked up from germline, CDR1 is SEHNR and CDR2 is FQNEAQ (reference sequence). In DNA form, the CDR3 reads TGTGCCAGCAGCTTAGTAGGGACAAAGGTGAACTTC. Amino acid sequence: CASSLVGTKVNF. The variable domain in full, completed from reference TRBV7-9 and TRBJ2-7, reads DTGVSQNPRHKITKRGQNVTFRCDPISEHNRLYWYRQTLGQGPEFLTYFQNEAQLEKSRLLSDRFSAERPKGSFSTLEIQRTEQGDSAMYLCASSLVGTKVNFGPGTRLTVT.

CDR3 in DNA: TGCGCCAGCAGCCTGTACGGGGAGGAAGACACCATATATTTT. The encoded protein is CASSLYGEEDTIYF. The J gene is TRBJ1-3, the V gene TRBV4-1; D is unclear. V lost 4 bases and J lost 8, with 15 bases in between. Germline V lookup: CDR1 MGHRA, CDR2 YSYEKL. This CDR3 has 14 residues.